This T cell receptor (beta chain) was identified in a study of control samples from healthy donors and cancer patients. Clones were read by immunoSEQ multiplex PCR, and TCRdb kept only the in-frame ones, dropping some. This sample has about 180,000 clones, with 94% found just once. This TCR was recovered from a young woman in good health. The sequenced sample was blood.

The CDR3 here is CASNILGGMNEQFF. CDR3 coding DNA: TGCGCCAGCAACATTTTGGGGGGAATGAATGAGCAGTTCTTC. This rearrangement joins TRBV5-1 to TRBJ2-1, with D possibly TRBD2 on 6 matching bases. CDR3 length equals 14 residues. Germline loops: CDR1 SGHRS, CDR2 YFSETQ. The V and J ends lost 6 bases and 7 bases respectively, with 17 bases between them.